This TCR beta chain was sequenced for a study of blood T cell repertoires in COVID-19. Which cohort a participant joined came from the clinical history participants gave. The recovered donors of Cohort 3 showed two negative PCRs, clearance, or symptom resolution. This CDR3 is built from 18 residues. Germline assignment: CDR1 SGHDT and CDR2 YYEEEE. V lost 4 bases to trimming and J lost 0 bases, with 17 bases between them. This clone is a singleton in its sample. Assay: immunoSEQ multiplex PCR; the TCRdb copy retains only in-frame clones and omits some. The sample has some 300,000 clones; 65% to 90% are singletons.

This sequence originates from a man between 25 and 39 years old who had recovered from COVID-19. The specimen sequenced was PBMCs or T cells enriched from blood (not recorded which). This chain links TRBV5-6 with TRBJ2-6; D might be TRBD2 (6 bases). The CDR3 bases are TGTGCCAGCAGCGCCCTGACTAGTCGGAGCTCTGGGGCCAACGTCCTGACTTTC. Translating it yields CASSALTSRSSGANVLTF. The full variable domain, with the rest looked up from reference TRBV5-6 and TRBJ2-6, is DAGVTQSPTHLIKTRGQQVTLRCSPKSGHDTVSWYQQALGQGPQFIFQYYEEEERQRGNFPDRFSGHQFPNYSSELNVNALLLGDSALYLCASSALTSRSSGANVLTFGAGSRLTVL.